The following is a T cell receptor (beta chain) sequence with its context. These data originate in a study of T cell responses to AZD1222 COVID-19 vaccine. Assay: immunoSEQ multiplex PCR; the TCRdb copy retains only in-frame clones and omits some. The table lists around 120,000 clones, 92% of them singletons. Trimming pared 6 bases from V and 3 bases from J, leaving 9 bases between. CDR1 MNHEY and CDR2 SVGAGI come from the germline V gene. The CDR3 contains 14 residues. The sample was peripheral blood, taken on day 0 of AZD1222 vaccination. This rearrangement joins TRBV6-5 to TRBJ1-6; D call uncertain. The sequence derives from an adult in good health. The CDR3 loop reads CASSPQIYNSPLHF. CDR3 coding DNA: TGTGCCAGCAGCCCACAAATCTATAATTCACCCCTCCACTTT.